A selection of T cell receptor beta chains follows, all from one sample in a study of shared clonotypes between healthy human individuals. Sequencing was performed with immunoSEQ multiplex PCR; in TCRdb, only in-frame clones are kept and a portion is missing. The data hold more than 500,000 clones, with around 95% observed a single time. The sequenced sample consisted of naive CD4+ T cells sorted from blood. The source is a woman in her 30s in good health. Both conserved end residues are part of each CDR3. Fields, in order: CDR3 length, V gene, D gene, clone size, J gene, CDR3 DNA, CDR3 protein. The D gene is left open where the match is weak. A clone size is listed for some rows: how often the clone was seen (once, few, many), or a class if it is expanded.

CDR3 length: 14
V gene: TRBV18
D gene: TRBD2
clone size: .
J gene: TRBJ2-7
CDR3 DNA: TGTGCCAGCTCACCACGGACTAGTGATGCCGAGCAGTACTTC
CDR3 protein: CASSPRTSDAEQYF

CDR3 length: 17
V gene: TRBV7-9
D gene: TRBD1
clone size: .
J gene: TRBJ2-1
CDR3 DNA: TGTGCCAGCAGCTTAGGTGGACAGGGGGGCTCCTACAATGAGCAGTTCTTC
CDR3 protein: CASSLGGQGGSYNEQFF

CDR3 length: 15
V gene: TRBV6-1
D gene: .
clone size: .
J gene: TRBJ1-2
CDR3 DNA: TGTGCCAGCATACCTGACAGCCCGAGGGGGTATGGCTACACCTTC
CDR3 protein: CASIPDSPRGYGYTF

CDR3 length: 18
V gene: TRBV12-2
D gene: .
clone size: .
J gene: TRBJ2-2
CDR3 DNA: TGTGCAAGTCGCTTAGCCGGATCCGGGAGTTGGGGGACCGGGGAGCTGTTTTTT
CDR3 protein: CASRLAGSGSWGTGELFF

CDR3 length: 14
V gene: TRBV10-3
D gene: TRBD2
clone size: .
J gene: TRBJ2-7
CDR3 DNA: TGTGCCATCAGTGGGTCGGGACTAGCGCGAGAGCAGTACTTC
CDR3 protein: CAISGSGLAREQYF

CDR3 length: 13
V gene: TRBV4-1
D gene: .
clone size: .
J gene: TRBJ1-2
CDR3 DNA: TGCGCCAGCAGCCCACAGGGCGACTATGGCTACACCTTC
CDR3 protein: CASSPQGDYGYTF

CDR3 length: 16
V gene: TRBV6-5
D gene: .
clone size: .
J gene: TRBJ2-1
CDR3 DNA: TGTGCCAGCAGTTACTCGGGGGTAGGTTCCTACAATGAGCAGTTCTTC
CDR3 protein: CASSYSGVGSYNEQFF

CDR3 length: 13
V gene: TRBV30
D gene: .
clone size: .
J gene: TRBJ1-5
CDR3 DNA: TGTGCCTGGAGTGTATCGGGGGAGCAGCCCCAGCATTTT
CDR3 protein: CAWSVSGEQPQHF

CDR3 length: 14
V gene: TRBV18
D gene: TRBD1
clone size: .
J gene: TRBJ1-2
CDR3 DNA: TGTGCCAGCTCACCAGCTCAGGACAGGCGTGGCTACACCTTC
CDR3 protein: CASSPAQDRRGYTF

CDR3 length: 15
V gene: TRBV29-1
D gene: TRBD1
clone size: .
J gene: TRBJ1-1
CDR3 DNA: TGCAGCCCGGGACAGCGAAGGGGGAGTGGCACTGAAGCTTTCTTT
CDR3 protein: CSPGQRRGSGTEAFF

CDR3 length: 15
V gene: TRBV11-2
D gene: .
clone size: .
J gene: TRBJ2-1
CDR3 DNA: TGTGCCAGCAGCCCTCCGGGGGCCTCCTACAATGAGCAGTTCTTC
CDR3 protein: CASSPPGASYNEQFF

CDR3 length: 15
V gene: TRBV27
D gene: TRBD1
clone size: .
J gene: TRBJ2-5
CDR3 DNA: TGTGCCAGCAGTCTAAAGGGACAGTTGTTAGAGACCCAGTACTTC
CDR3 protein: CASSLKGQLLETQYF

CDR3 length: 16
V gene: TRBV10-2
D gene: .
clone size: .
J gene: TRBJ2-1
CDR3 DNA: TGCGCCAGCAGGGAGACCCGAAGGAGCTCCTACAATGAGCAGTTCTTC
CDR3 protein: CASRETRRSSYNEQFF

CDR3 length: 16
V gene: TRBV5-6
D gene: TRBD2
clone size: .
J gene: TRBJ2-2
CDR3 DNA: TGTGCCAGCAGCTTGGTAGCGGGAGATATCACCGGGGAGCTGTTTTTT
CDR3 protein: CASSLVAGDITGELFF

CDR3 length: 15
V gene: TRBV27
D gene: TRBD1
clone size: .
J gene: TRBJ2-7
CDR3 DNA: TGTGCCAGCAGTTTACGGGACAGGGGAGCCTACGAGCAGTACTTC
CDR3 protein: CASSLRDRGAYEQYF

CDR3 length: 12
V gene: TRBV5-5
D gene: .
clone size: .
J gene: TRBJ2-7
CDR3 DNA: TGTGCCAGCAGCTTTACCAGCTACGAGCAGTACTTC
CDR3 protein: CASSFTSYEQYF

CDR3 length: 14
V gene: TRBV29-1
D gene: .
clone size: .
J gene: TRBJ2-3
CDR3 DNA: TGCAGCGTTGACCGGGCGGGACAATCAGATACGCAGTATTTT
CDR3 protein: CSVDRAGQSDTQYF

CDR3 length: 11
V gene: TRBV7-6
D gene: .
clone size: .
J gene: TRBJ2-7
CDR3 DNA: TGTGCCAGCAGCTTGAGCTACGAGCAGTACTTC
CDR3 protein: CASSLSYEQYF

CDR3 length: 15
V gene: TRBV28
D gene: TRBD2
clone size: .
J gene: TRBJ2-7
CDR3 DNA: TGTGCCAGCAGTAATAGCGGGAGTCCGGTCTACGAGCAGTACTTC
CDR3 protein: CASSNSGSPVYEQYF

CDR3 length: 15
V gene: TRBV4-2
D gene: .
clone size: .
J gene: TRBJ2-1
CDR3 DNA: TGTGCCAGCAGCCAAGCGGGAGAAGCCTACAATGAGCAGTTCTTC
CDR3 protein: CASSQAGEAYNEQFF

CDR3 length: 15
V gene: TRBV10-1
D gene: .
clone size: .
J gene: TRBJ2-7
CDR3 DNA: TGCGCCAGCAGTGAGAAGGTGAAGGGACCATACGAGCAGTACTTC
CDR3 protein: CASSEKVKGPYEQYF

CDR3 length: 13
V gene: TRBV27
D gene: .
clone size: .
J gene: TRBJ1-5
CDR3 DNA: TGTGCCAGCACGGGGGGCGCGGATCAGCCCCAGCATTTT
CDR3 protein: CASTGGADQPQHF

CDR3 length: 16
V gene: TRBV4-2
D gene: TRBD2
clone size: .
J gene: TRBJ2-3
CDR3 DNA: TGTGCCAGCAGCCAAGATCCAGCGGGAGGCACAGATACGCAGTATTTT
CDR3 protein: CASSQDPAGGTDTQYF

CDR3 length: 16
V gene: TRBV4-1
D gene: TRBD2
clone size: .
J gene: TRBJ2-3
CDR3 DNA: TGCGCCAGCAGCCTTACCGGGACTAGTAACACAGATACGCAGTATTTT
CDR3 protein: CASSLTGTSNTDTQYF

CDR3 length: 15
V gene: TRBV18
D gene: TRBD2
clone size: .
J gene: TRBJ2-7
CDR3 DNA: TGTGCCAGCTCACGACCGGGACTAGGTACCTACGAGCAGTACTTC
CDR3 protein: CASSRPGLGTYEQYF

CDR3 length: 14
V gene: TRBV5-1
D gene: TRBD1
clone size: .
J gene: TRBJ2-7
CDR3 DNA: TGCGCCAGCAGCTTTAGACAGGGGGGCCACGAGCAGTACTTC
CDR3 protein: CASSFRQGGHEQYF

CDR3 length: 12
V gene: TRBV25-1
D gene: .
clone size: few
J gene: TRBJ1-2
CDR3 DNA: TGTGCCAGCAGTGAATCCTACTATGGCTACACCTTC
CDR3 protein: CASSESYYGYTF

CDR3 length: 15
V gene: TRBV28
D gene: TRBD1
clone size: .
J gene: TRBJ2-7
CDR3 DNA: TGTGCCAGCAGGCGACAGGGGAGCAAGGTCTACGAGCAGTACTTC
CDR3 protein: CASRRQGSKVYEQYF

CDR3 length: 14
V gene: TRBV10-3
D gene: .
clone size: .
J gene: TRBJ2-7
CDR3 DNA: TGTGCCGTCCGCAGGGAGGGGGAGGCCTACGAGCAGTACTTC
CDR3 protein: CAVRREGEAYEQYF

CDR3 length: 14
V gene: TRBV19
D gene: .
clone size: .
J gene: TRBJ1-4
CDR3 DNA: TGTGCCAGCAGTGCTCAGGCCGGGCATGAAAAACTGTTTTTT
CDR3 protein: CASSAQAGHEKLFF

CDR3 length: 16
V gene: TRBV5-1
D gene: .
clone size: once
J gene: TRBJ1-3
CDR3 DNA: TGCGCCAGCAGCGTGGCACCCGGGAGCTCTGGAAACACCATATATTTT
CDR3 protein: CASSVAPGSSGNTIYF

CDR3 length: 11
V gene: TRBV20-1
D gene: .
clone size: .
J gene: TRBJ1-4
CDR3 DNA: TGCAGTGCAGGGACTAATGAAAAACTGTTTTTT
CDR3 protein: CSAGTNEKLFF

CDR3 length: 13
V gene: TRBV5-8
D gene: .
clone size: .
J gene: TRBJ1-2
CDR3 DNA: TGTGCCAGCAGCAGCCGGACAGAGAATGGCTACACCTTC
CDR3 protein: CASSSRTENGYTF

CDR3 length: 14
V gene: TRBV19
D gene: TRBD1
clone size: .
J gene: TRBJ2-7
CDR3 DNA: TGTGCCAGTAAAGGGACAGGCGATGCCTACGAGCAGTACTTC
CDR3 protein: CASKGTGDAYEQYF

CDR3 length: 15
V gene: TRBV4-1
D gene: .
clone size: once
J gene: TRBJ1-4
CDR3 DNA: TGCGCCAGCAGCCCTCCGGCAGGGAGGAGTGAAAAACTGTTTTTT
CDR3 protein: CASSPPAGRSEKLFF

CDR3 length: 11
V gene: TRBV6-5
D gene: .
clone size: .
J gene: TRBJ2-7
CDR3 DNA: TGTGCCAGCAGTTACTCCTCCGAGCAGTACTTC
CDR3 protein: CASSYSSEQYF

CDR3 length: 17
V gene: TRBV27
D gene: TRBD2
clone size: .
J gene: TRBJ2-1
CDR3 DNA: TGTGCCAGCAGTTTATCTCCTCAGCGGGAGGGTTACAATGAGCAGTTCTTC
CDR3 protein: CASSLSPQREGYNEQFF

CDR3 length: 15
V gene: TRBV6-1
D gene: TRBD2
clone size: .
J gene: TRBJ2-7
CDR3 DNA: TGTGCCAGCAGTGAACCCGGGGGGACGACCTACGAGCAGTACTTC
CDR3 protein: CASSEPGGTTYEQYF

CDR3 length: 15
V gene: TRBV30
D gene: .
clone size: .
J gene: TRBJ2-7
CDR3 DNA: TGTGCCTGGAGTGTACTGGCTTATGAGGTCTACGAGCAGTACTTC
CDR3 protein: CAWSVLAYEVYEQYF

CDR3 length: 14
V gene: TRBV29-1
D gene: .
clone size: once
J gene: TRBJ2-1
CDR3 DNA: TGCAGCGTGAGGACGGCGATCTCGGACAATGAGCAGTTCTTC
CDR3 protein: CSVRTAISDNEQFF

CDR3 length: 14
V gene: TRBV11-2
D gene: TRBD1
clone size: .
J gene: TRBJ2-4
CDR3 DNA: TGTGCCAGCAGCCTCAGCGGCAGGGGGAACATTCAGTACTTC
CDR3 protein: CASSLSGRGNIQYF

CDR3 length: 12
V gene: TRBV6-1
D gene: .
clone size: few
J gene: TRBJ1-5
CDR3 DNA: TGTGCCAGCAGTATTAGCAATCAGCCCCAGCATTTT
CDR3 protein: CASSISNQPQHF

CDR3 length: 14
V gene: TRBV27
D gene: .
clone size: .
J gene: TRBJ1-6
CDR3 DNA: TGTGCCAGCAGTTTATCAGGGTGGGATTCACCCCTCCACTTT
CDR3 protein: CASSLSGWDSPLHF